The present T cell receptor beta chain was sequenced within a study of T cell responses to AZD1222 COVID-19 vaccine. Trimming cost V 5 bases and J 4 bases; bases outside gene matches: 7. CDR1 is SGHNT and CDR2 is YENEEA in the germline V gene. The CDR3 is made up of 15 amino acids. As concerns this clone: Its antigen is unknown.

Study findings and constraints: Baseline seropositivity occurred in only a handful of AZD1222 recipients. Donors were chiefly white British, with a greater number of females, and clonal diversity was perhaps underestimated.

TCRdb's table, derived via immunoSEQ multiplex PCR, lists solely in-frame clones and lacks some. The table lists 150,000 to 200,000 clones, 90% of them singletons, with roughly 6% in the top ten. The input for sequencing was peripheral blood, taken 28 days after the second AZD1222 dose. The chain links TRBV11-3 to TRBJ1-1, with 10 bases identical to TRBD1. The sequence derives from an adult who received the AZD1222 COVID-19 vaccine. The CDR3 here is CASSPGQGEGTEAFF. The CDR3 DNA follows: TGTGCCAGCAGCCCCGGACAGGGGGAAGGCACTGAAGCTTTCTTT.